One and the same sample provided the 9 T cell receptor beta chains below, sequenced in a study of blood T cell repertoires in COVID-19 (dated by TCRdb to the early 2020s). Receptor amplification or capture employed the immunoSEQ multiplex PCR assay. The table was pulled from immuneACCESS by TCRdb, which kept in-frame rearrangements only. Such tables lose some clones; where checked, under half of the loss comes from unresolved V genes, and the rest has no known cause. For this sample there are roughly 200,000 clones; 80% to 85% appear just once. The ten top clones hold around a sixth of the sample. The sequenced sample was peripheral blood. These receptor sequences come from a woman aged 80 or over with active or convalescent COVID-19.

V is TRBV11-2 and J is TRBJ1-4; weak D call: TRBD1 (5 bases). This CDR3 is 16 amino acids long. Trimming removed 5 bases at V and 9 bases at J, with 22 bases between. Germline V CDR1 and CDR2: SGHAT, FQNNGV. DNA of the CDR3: TGTGCCAGCAGCCCCGTCGACGGGCAGGGAAGTAAAAAACTGTTTTTT. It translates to CASSPVDGQGSKKLFF.

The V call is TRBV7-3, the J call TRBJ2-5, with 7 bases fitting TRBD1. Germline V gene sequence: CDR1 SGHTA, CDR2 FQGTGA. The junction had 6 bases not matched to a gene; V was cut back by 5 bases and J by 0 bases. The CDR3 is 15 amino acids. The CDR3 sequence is CASSPQTGHQETQYF. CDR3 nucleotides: TGTGCCAGCAGCCCCCAGACAGGGCACCAAGAGACCCAGTACTTC.

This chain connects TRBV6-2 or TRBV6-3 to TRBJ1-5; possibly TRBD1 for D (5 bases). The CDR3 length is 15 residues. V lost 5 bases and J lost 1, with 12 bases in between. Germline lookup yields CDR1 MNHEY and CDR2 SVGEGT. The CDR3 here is CASSPSAGSNQPQHF. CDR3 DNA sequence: TGTGCCAGCAGTCCCTCGGCAGGGAGCAATCAGCCCCAGCATTTT.

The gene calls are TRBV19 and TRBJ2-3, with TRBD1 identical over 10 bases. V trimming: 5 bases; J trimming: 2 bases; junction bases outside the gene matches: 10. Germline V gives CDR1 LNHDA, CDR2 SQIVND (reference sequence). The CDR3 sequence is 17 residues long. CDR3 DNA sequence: TGTGCCAGTAGTGGGGGAAGGGACAGGGGTCCCACAGATACGCAGTATTTT. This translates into CASSGGRDRGPTDTQYF. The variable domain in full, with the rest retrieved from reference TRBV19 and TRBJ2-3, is DGGITQSPKYLFRKEGQNVTLSCEQNLNHDAMYWYRQDPGQGLRLIYYSQIVNDFQKGDIAEGYSVSREKKESFPLTVTSAQKNPTAFYLCASSGGRDRGPTDTQYFGPGTRLTVL.

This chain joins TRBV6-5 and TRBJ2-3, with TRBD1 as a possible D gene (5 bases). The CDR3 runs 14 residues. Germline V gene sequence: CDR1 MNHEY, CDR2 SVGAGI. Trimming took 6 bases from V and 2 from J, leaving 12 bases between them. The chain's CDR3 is CASRIGHNTDTQYF. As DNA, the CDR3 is TGTGCCAGCAGGATAGGACACAACACAGATACGCAGTATTTT.

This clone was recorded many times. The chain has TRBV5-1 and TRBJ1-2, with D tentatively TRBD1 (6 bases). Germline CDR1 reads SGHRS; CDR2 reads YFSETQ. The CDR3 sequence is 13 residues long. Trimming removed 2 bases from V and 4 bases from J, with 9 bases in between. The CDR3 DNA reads TGCGCCAGCAGCTTCCAGGGGACCTATGGCTACACCTTC. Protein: CASSFQGTYGYTF.

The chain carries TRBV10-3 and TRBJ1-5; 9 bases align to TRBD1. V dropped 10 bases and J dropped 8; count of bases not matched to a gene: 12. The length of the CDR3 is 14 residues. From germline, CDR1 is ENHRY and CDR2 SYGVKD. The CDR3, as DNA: TGTGCCACCCAGGGACAGGGATTCTCGGAGCCCCAGCATTTT. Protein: CATQGQGFSEPQHF.

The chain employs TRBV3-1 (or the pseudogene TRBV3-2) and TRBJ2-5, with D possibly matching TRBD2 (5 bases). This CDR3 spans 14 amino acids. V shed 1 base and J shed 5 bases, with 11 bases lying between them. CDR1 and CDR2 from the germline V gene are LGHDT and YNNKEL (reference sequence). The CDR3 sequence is CASSQGPRGETQYF. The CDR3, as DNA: TGTGCCAGCAGCCAAGGTCCGCGAGGGGAGACCCAGTACTTC.

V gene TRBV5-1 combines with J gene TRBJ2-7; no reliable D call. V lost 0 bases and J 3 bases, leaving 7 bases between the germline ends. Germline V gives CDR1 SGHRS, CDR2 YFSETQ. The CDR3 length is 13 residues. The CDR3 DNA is TGCGCCAGCAGCTTGGTGACATACTACGAGCAGTACTTC. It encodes CASSLVTYYEQYF. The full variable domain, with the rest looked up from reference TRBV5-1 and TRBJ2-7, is KAGVTQTPRYLIKTRGQQVTLSCSPISGHRSVSWYQQTPGQGLQFLFEYFSETQRNKGNFPGRFSGRQFSNSRSEMNVSTLELGDSALYLCASSLVTYYEQYFGPGTRLTVT.